The next 25 T cell receptor beta chains were all read from a single sample in a study of radiotherapy plus CTLA-4 blockade in lung cancer. Sequenced by immunoSEQ multiplex PCR; TCRdb stores in-frame clones only, minus some. This table has roughly 120,000 clones, approximately 80% appearing once. Specimen: peripheral blood, collected from a patient treated with radiotherapy plus ipilimumab. Every receptor here comes from a human donor with non-small cell lung cancer who had a partial response to radiotherapy plus ipilimumab.

The chain joins TRBV27 to TRBJ2-2, with D unclear. V gave up 7 bases and J gave up 4 bases, with 22 bases separating them. There are 17 residues in the CDR3. Germline V CDR1 and CDR2: MNHEY, SMNVEV (reference sequence). CDR3 DNA: TGTGCCAGCACCGAGAGGTTAATGCTGTATGGCACCGGGGAGCTGTTTTTT. Its protein product is CASTERLMLYGTGELFF.

This chain uses TRBV25-1 with TRBJ1-6, with a weak D call TRBD1 (6 bases). The germline gives CDR1 MGHDK, CDR2 SYGVNS. The CDR3 has 14 amino acids. V lost 6 bases, J lost 6 bases, and 12 bases lay in between. This CDR3 is CASRGAGFNSPLHF. The CDR3 DNA sequence: TGTGCCAGCAGGGGGGCAGGGTTTAATTCACCCCTCCACTTT.

This clone was picked up a small number of times. The chain uses TRBV21-1 and TRBJ2-7; the table's D gene call, TRBD2, was not cross checked with the DNA. TRBV21-1 is a documented pseudogene. The CDR3 length is 19 residues. Here the CDR3 DNA reads TGTGCCAGCATACGGGACAGGGGGACTAGCGGGACCGCTTCCTACGAGCAGTACGTC. Translating gives CASIRDRGTSGTASYEQYV.

The V gene is TRBV6-1, the J gene TRBJ2-2; D gene uncertain. CDR1 and CDR2 from the germline V gene are MNHNS and SASEGT. The CDR3 totals 14 residues. With 3 bases removed from V and 4 bases from J, the gap between germline ends came to 9 bases. In DNA, the CDR3 is TGTGCCAGCAGTGAGATGGCAAGCACCGGGGAGCTGTTTTTT. Its translation: CASSEMASTGELFF.

V usage is TRBV2 and J usage is TRBJ2-7, with TRBD2 identical over 14 bases. J gave up 4 bases and V 1 base, and 9 bases lay outside the gene matches. CDR3 size: 18 residues. Germline CDR1 reads SNHLY; CDR2 reads FYNNEI. For the CDR3, the DNA is TGTGCCAGCAGTGAAGGGGGAACGGGACTAGCGGGAGATTACGAGCAGTACTTC. It encodes CASSEGGTGLAGDYEQYF.

This chain uses TRBV27 with TRBJ2-5; D gene ambiguous. The CDR3 is 16 amino acids. The V and J ends lost 9 bases and 1 base respectively, with 21 bases between them. CDR1 is MNHEY, CDR2 SMNVEV, per germline (reference sequence). The CDR3: CASPPPAASCQETQYF. DNA of the CDR3: TGTGCCAGTCCTCCGCCGGCAGCGAGCTGCCAAGAGACCCAGTACTTC.

Note on this clone: The sample carries other DNA sequences with the same CDR3. The chain employs TRBV27 and TRBJ1-1, with no clear D. Germline V gene sequence: CDR1 MNHEY, CDR2 SMNVEV (reference sequence). V was shortened by 3 bases and J by 0 bases, with 5 bases between the two germline ends. CDR3 length: 13 residues. In DNA form, the CDR3 reads TGTGCCAGCAGTTTTCTTTTGAACACTGAAGCTTTCTTT. As protein: CASSFLLNTEAFF.

V is TRBV10-2 and J is TRBJ1-1, with a weak D call TRBD1 (6 bases). Between the trimmed V and J ends, which lost 3 bases and 1 base, there was a span of 9 bases. Germline-derived CDR1 and CDR2 are WSHSY and SAAADI. The CDR3 spans 14 residues. CDR3 DNA sequence: TGCGCCAGCAGTGATACAGGGTCGAACACTGAAGCTTTCTTT. This translates into CASSDTGSNTEAFF.

This clone is a singleton in its sample. In the same sample, other DNA sequences code for this CDR3. This chain's CDR3 is CASSSRGGNQPQHF. CDR3 DNA: TGTGCCAGCAGTTCCCGCGGGGGGAATCAGCCCCAGCATTTT. This chain links TRBV6-5 with TRBJ1-5, with D possibly being TRBD1 (5 bases). The CDR3 length is 14 residues. Trimming shortened V by 4 bases and J by 4 bases, and 11 bases separated the two germline ends. Germline V gene sequence: CDR1 MNHEY, CDR2 SVGAGI.

This chain uses TRBV27 with TRBJ2-7; weak D call: TRBD2 (5 bases). This CDR3 spans 14 amino acids. Germline lookup yields CDR1 MNHEY and CDR2 SMNVEV (reference sequence). Trimming took 5 bases from V and 7 from J, leaving 18 bases between them. The CDR3 DNA reads as TGTGCCAGCAGTCAAGACTCATCGCCGGGGGAGCAGTACTTC. It yields the protein CASSQDSSPGEQYF.

The genes are TRBV30 and TRBJ1-2, with 7 positions matching TRBD1. V shed 7 bases, J shed 2 bases, and the junction held 7 bases outside the gene matches. CDR1 is GTSNPN and CDR2 is SVGIG in the germline V gene (reference sequence). This CDR3 has 13 residues. The DNA of the CDR3 is TGTGCCTATCCGACAGGGAGAAACTATGGCTACACCTTC. This sequence encodes CAYPTGRNYGYTF.

This clone has only one observation. The chain combines TRBV5-4 with TRBJ2-1; 10 nucleotides agree with TRBD1. V shed 2 bases, J shed 0 bases, and the junction held 11 bases outside the gene matches. The V gene's germline CDR1 is SGHNT and CDR2 YYREEE (reference sequence). The CDR3 spans 19 residues. The CDR3 reads CASSLVRTGGFGSYNEQFF. The CDR3 region has the DNA TGTGCCAGCAGCTTAGTCAGGACAGGGGGATTCGGCTCCTACAATGAGCAGTTCTTC. Full variable domain (outside the CDR3, taken from reference TRBV5-4 and TRBJ2-1): ETGVTQSPTHLIKTRGQQVTLRCSSQSGHNTVSWYQQALGQGPQFIFQYYREEENGRGNFPPRFSGLQFPNYSSELNVNALELDDSALYLCASSLVRTGGFGSYNEQFFGPGTRLTVL.

This chain uses TRBV15 with TRBJ2-7; 8 bases fit TRBD1. The length of the CDR3 is 16 residues. CDR1 and CDR2 from the germline V gene are LNHNV and YYDKDF (reference sequence). The V gene end was trimmed by 0 bases and the J gene end by 4 bases; junction bases not matched to a gene: 8. This CDR3 is CATSRDNAGGWYEQYF. For the CDR3, the DNA is TGTGCCACCAGCAGAGATAACGCAGGGGGCTGGTACGAGCAGTACTTC.

The chain uses TRBV28 and TRBJ2-5; 7 nucleotides agree with TRBD2. V gave up 6 bases and J gave up 3 bases; unmatched junction bases: 4. The CDR3 covers 13 residues. CDR1 and CDR2 (germline): MDHEN, SYDVKM. The CDR3 DNA follows: TGTGCCAGCAGGACCGGGACTAAAGAGACCCAGTACTTC. Amino acid sequence: CASRTGTKETQYF.

The rearrangement uses TRBV28 and TRBJ1-2; 10 bases agree with TRBD1. The V gene's germline CDR1 is MDHEN and CDR2 SYDVKM. J was trimmed by 3 bases and V by 4 bases; bases with no gene match: 5. The CDR3 extends over 15 amino acids. The CDR3 loop is CASSYGTGDYYGYTF. CDR3 DNA sequence: TGTGCCAGCAGTTATGGGACAGGGGATTACTATGGCTACACCTTC.

There are a few counts of this clone. The V gene is TRBV9, the J gene TRBJ2-1; D ambiguous. Germline loops: CDR1 SGDLS, CDR2 YYNGEE. The germline V and J ends were trimmed by 2 bases and 1 base, with 7 bases remaining between them. The CDR3 loop spans 14 amino acids. The CDR3 protein is CASSVVLSYNEQFF. The CDR3 DNA reads as TGTGCCAGCAGCGTGGTACTGTCCTACAATGAGCAGTTCTTC.

V and J are TRBV7-8 and TRBJ1-3, with TRBD1 matching over 8 bases. Losses at the gene ends were 3 bases for V and 4 bases for J; bases not matched to a gene: 5. The CDR3 has 15 amino acids. Germline loops: CDR1 SGHVS, CDR2 FQNEAQ. CDR3 DNA sequence: TGTGCCAGCAGCTTTCTCGGACAGGGAGGAAACACCATATATTTT. It codes for CASSFLGQGGNTIYF.

The chain joins TRBV7-9 to TRBJ2-1; the match to TRBD2 covers 11 bases. The CDR3 runs 16 residues. The junction had 2 bases not matched to a gene; V was cut back by 0 bases and J by 4 bases. Germline V lookup: CDR1 SEHNR, CDR2 FQNEAQ (reference sequence). Written as DNA, the CDR3 is TGTGCCAGCAGCTTAGCGGGGACTAGCGGATACAATGAGCAGTTCTTC. Protein sequence: CASSLAGTSGYNEQFF.

This chain connects TRBV10-2 to TRBJ2-5; maybe TRBD2 (5 bases). V was clipped by 3 bases and J by 2 bases, with 16 bases between them. This CDR3 is built from 16 residues. The germline gives CDR1 WSHSY, CDR2 SAAADI. The CDR3 protein is CASSDPGIVAQETQYF. The CDR3 DNA sequence: TGCGCCAGCAGTGATCCCGGGATTGTAGCACAAGAGACCCAGTACTTC.

The V call is TRBV27, the J call TRBJ1-1; D perhaps matches TRBD1 (5 bases). The germline V gene has CDR1 MNHEY and CDR2 SMNVEV (reference sequence). The CDR3 has 13 amino acids. The germline V and J ends were trimmed by 0 bases and 10 bases, with 12 bases remaining between them. The CDR3 spells CASSLSLQGRAFF. As DNA, the CDR3 is TGTGCCAGCAGTTTATCGCTCCAGGGAAGAGCTTTCTTT.

Comment on this clone: Other DNA sequences in this sample translate to the same CDR3. V is TRBV6-5 and J is TRBJ1-4; D ambiguous. This CDR3 comprises 14 residues. V lost 6 bases and J lost 0, with 8 bases in between. The germline V gene has CDR1 MNHEY and CDR2 SVGAGI. The CDR3 DNA sequence: TGTGCCAGCAGCTTATCCGCAACTAATGAAAAACTGTTTTTT. Its translation is CASSLSATNEKLFF.

The CDR3 coding sequence is TGTGCCAGTAGGGAGGGTCGGTCCTACAATGAGCAGTTCTTC. It encodes CASREGRSYNEQFF. V usage is TRBV19 and J usage is TRBJ2-1, with D possibly being TRBD2 (6 bases). There are 14 residues in the CDR3. Trimming took 6 bases from V and 1 from J, leaving 10 bases between them. CDR1 and CDR2 (germline): LNHDA, SQIVND (reference sequence).

J is TRBJ2-3 and V is TRBV19; tentative D call: TRBD1 (7 bases). The CDR3 runs to 15 residues. The germline V gene encodes CDR1 LNHDA and CDR2 SQIVND (reference sequence). V was clipped by 5 bases and J by 5 bases, with 17 bases between them. CDR3 in amino acids: CASSGRRGREDTQYF. DNA of the CDR3: TGTGCCAGTAGTGGTAGGAGGGGGCGGGAAGATACGCAGTATTTT.

The rearrangement links TRBV18 to TRBJ1-5; a possible D gene is TRBD1 (6 bases). V lost 3 bases, J lost 7 bases, and 13 bases lay in between. Germline V gives CDR1 KGHSH, CDR2 LQKENI. The CDR3 contains 14 residues. CDR3 sequence reads: CASSPTGSGQPQHF. The CDR3, as DNA: TGTGCCAGCTCACCTACAGGGAGTGGGCAGCCCCAGCATTTT.

The chain couples TRBV5-1 to TRBJ2-2, with D possibly being TRBD1 (7 bases). The V gene's germline CDR1 is SGHRS and CDR2 YFSETQ. Between the trimmed V and J ends, which lost 1 base and 4 bases, there was a span of 14 bases. The length of the CDR3 is 16 residues. CDR3 in amino acids: CASSLQGGRGTGELFF. CDR3 coding DNA: TGCGCCAGCAGCTTGCAGGGGGGCCGTGGCACCGGGGAGCTGTTTTTT.